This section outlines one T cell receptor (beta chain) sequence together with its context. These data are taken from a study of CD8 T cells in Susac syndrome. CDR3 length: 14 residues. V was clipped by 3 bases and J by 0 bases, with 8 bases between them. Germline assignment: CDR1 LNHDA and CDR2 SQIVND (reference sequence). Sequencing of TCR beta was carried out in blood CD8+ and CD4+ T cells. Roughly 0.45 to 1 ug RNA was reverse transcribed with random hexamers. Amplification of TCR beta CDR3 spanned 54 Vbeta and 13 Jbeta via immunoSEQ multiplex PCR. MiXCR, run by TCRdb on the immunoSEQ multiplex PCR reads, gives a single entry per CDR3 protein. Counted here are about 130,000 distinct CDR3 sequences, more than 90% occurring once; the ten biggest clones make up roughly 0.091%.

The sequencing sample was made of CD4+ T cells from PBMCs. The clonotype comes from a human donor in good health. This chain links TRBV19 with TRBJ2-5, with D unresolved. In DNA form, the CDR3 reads TGTGCCAGTAGTATTGCGCGGAACCAAGAGACCCAGTACTTC. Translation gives CASSIARNQETQYF.